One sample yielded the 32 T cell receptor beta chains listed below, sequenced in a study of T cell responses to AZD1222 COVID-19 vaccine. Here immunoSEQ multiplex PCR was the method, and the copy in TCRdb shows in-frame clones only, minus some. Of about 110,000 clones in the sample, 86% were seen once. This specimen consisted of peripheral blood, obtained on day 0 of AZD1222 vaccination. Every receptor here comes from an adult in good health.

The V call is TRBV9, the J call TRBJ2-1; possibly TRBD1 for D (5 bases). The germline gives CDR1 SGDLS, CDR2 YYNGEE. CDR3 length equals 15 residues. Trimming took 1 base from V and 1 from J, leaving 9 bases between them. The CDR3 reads CASSVIQGSYNEQFF. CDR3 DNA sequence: TGTGCCAGCAGCGTAATTCAGGGATCCTACAATGAGCAGTTCTTC.

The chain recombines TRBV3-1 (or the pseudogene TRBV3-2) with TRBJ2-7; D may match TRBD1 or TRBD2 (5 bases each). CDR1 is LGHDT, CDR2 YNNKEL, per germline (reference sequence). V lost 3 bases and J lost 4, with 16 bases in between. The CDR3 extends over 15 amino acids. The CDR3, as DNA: TGTGCCAGCAGCCACCAGCTGGGGGTTTGGTACGAGCAGTACTTC. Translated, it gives CASSHQLGVWYEQYF.

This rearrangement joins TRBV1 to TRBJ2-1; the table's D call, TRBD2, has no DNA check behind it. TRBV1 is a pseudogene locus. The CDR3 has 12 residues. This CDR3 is CTSSPPVYEQFF. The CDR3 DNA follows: TGCACCAGCAGCCCTCCGGTCTATGAGCAGTTCTTC.

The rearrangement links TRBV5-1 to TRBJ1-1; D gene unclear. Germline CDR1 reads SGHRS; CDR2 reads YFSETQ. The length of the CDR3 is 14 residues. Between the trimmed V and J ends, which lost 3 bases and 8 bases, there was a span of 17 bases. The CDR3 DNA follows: TGCGCCAGCAGCTCGCAAAACAAGGATGAGGAAGCTTTCTTT. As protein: CASSSQNKDEEAFF.

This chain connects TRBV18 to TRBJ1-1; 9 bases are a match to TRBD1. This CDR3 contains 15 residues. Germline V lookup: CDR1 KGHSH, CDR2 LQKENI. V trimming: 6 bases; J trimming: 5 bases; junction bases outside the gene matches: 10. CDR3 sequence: CASSPGTGPYTEAFF. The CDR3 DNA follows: TGTGCCAGCTCGCCAGGGACAGGGCCGTATACTGAAGCTTTCTTT.

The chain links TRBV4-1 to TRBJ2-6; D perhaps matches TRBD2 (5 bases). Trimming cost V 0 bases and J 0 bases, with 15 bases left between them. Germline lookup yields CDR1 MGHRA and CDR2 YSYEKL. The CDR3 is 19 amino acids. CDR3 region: CASSQERVGSLSGANVLTF. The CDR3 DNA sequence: TGCGCCAGCAGCCAAGAGCGGGTAGGGAGTCTCTCTGGGGCCAACGTCCTGACTTTC.

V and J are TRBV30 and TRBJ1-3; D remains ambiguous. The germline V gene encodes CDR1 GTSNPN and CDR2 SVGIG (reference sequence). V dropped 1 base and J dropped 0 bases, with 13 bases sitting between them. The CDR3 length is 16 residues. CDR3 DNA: TGTGCCTGGAGTGGGAACATCCGACTCTCTGGAAACACCATATATTTT. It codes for CAWSGNIRLSGNTIYF.

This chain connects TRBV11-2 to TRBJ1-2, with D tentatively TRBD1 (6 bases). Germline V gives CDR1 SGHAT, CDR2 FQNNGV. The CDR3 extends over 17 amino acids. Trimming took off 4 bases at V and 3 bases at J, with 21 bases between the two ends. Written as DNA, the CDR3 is TGTGCCAGCAGCTCCCGAATGGACAGAATGTCGGACTATGGCTACACCTTC. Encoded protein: CASSSRMDRMSDYGYTF.

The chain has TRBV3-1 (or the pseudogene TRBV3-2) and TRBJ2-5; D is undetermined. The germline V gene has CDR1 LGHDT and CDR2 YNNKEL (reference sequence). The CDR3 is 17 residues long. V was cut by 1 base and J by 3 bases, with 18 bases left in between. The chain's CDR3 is CASSQGARASSEETQYF. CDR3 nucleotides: TGTGCCAGCAGCCAAGGTGCCCGTGCCTCAAGCGAAGAGACCCAGTACTTC.

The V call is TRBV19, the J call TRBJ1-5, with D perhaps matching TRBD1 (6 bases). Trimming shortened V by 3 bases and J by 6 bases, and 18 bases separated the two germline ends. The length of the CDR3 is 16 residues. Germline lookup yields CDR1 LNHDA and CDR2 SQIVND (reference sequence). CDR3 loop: CASSILGNRAGQPQHF. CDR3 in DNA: TGTGCCAGTAGTATTCTCGGGAACAGGGCCGGTCAGCCCCAGCATTTT. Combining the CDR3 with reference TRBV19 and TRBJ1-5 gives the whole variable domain DGGITQSPKYLFRKEGQNVTLSCEQNLNHDAMYWYRQDPGQGLRLIYYSQIVNDFQKGDIAEGYSVSREKKESFPLTVTSAQKNPTAFYLCASSILGNRAGQPQHFGDGTRLSIL.

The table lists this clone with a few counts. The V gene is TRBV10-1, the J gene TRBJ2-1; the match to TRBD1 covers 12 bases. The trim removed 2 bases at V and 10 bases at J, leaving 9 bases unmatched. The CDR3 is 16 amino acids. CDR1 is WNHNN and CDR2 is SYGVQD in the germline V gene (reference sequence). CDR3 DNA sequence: TGCGCCAGCAGTGAGGAGGGACAGGGGGCTGTGTGGGAGCAGTTCTTC. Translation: CASSEEGQGAVWEQFF.

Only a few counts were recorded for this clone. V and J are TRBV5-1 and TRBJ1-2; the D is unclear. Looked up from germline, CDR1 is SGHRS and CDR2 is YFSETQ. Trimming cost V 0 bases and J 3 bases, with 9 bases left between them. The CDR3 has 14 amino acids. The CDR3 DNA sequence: TGCGCCAGCAGCTTGGCGCTCACGGACTATGGCTACACCTTC. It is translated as CASSLALTDYGYTF.

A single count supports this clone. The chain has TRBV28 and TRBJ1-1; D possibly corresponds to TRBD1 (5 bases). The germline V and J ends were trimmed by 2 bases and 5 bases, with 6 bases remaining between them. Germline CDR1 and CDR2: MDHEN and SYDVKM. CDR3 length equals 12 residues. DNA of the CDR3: TGTGCCAGCAGTTTACAGGGTACTGAAGCTTTCTTT. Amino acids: CASSLQGTEAFF.

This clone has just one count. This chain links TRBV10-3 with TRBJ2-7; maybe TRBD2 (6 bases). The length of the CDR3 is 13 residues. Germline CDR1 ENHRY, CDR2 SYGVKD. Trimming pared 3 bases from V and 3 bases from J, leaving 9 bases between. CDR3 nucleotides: TGTGCCATCAGTGACCGGGGGATCTACGAGCAGTACTTC. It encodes CAISDRGIYEQYF.

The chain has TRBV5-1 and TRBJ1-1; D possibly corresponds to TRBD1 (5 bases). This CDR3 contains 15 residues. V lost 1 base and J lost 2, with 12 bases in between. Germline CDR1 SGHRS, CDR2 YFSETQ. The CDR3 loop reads CASSLSSRDNTEAFF. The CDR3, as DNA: TGCGCCAGCAGCTTGTCCTCCAGGGATAACACTGAAGCTTTCTTT.

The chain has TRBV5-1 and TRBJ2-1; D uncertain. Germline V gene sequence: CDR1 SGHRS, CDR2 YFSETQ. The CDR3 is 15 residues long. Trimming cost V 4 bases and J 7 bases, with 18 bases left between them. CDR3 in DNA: TGCGCCAGCAGCAAGTGGCTTCCCCAGGTGAATGAGCAGTTCTTC. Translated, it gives CASSKWLPQVNEQFF.

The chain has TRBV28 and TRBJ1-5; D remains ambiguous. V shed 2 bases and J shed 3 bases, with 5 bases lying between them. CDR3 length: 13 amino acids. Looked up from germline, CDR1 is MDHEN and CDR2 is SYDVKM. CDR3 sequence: CASSLVFNQPQHF. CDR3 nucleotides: TGTGCCAGCAGTTTAGTGTTCAATCAGCCCCAGCATTTT.

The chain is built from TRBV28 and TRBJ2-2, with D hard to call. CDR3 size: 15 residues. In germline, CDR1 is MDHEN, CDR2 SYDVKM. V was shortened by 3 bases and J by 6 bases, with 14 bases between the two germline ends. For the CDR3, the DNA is TGTGCCAGCAGTTTCTCGCCCTTTCGGCCCGGGGAGCTGTTTTTT. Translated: CASSFSPFRPGELFF.

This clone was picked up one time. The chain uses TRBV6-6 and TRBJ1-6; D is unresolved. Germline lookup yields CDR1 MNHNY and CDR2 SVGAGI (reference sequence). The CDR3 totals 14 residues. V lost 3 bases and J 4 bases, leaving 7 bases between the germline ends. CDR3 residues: CASSYDGYNSPLHF. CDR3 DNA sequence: TGTGCCAGCAGTTATGATGGTTATAATTCACCCCTCCACTTT.

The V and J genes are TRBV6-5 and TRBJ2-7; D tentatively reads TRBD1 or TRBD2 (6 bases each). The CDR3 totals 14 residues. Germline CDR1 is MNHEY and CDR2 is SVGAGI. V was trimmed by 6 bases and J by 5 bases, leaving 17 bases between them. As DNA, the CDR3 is TGTGCCAGCAGCCTCAGGGGACTTCTTGACGAGCAGTACTTC. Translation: CASSLRGLLDEQYF.

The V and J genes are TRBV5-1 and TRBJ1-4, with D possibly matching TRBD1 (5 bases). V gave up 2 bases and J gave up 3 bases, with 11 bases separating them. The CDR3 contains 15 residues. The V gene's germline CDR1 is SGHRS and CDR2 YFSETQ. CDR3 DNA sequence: TGCGCCAGCAGCTTTGTGGGGCCCCCTAATGAAAAACTGTTTTTT. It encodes CASSFVGPPNEKLFF.

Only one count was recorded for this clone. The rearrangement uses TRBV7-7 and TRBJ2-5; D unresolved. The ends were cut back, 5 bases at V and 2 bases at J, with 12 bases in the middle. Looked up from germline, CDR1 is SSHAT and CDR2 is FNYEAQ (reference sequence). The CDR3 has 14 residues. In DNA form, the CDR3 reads TGTGCCAGCAGCCCCAGACAAGGACAAGAGACCCAGTACTTC. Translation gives CASSPRQGQETQYF.

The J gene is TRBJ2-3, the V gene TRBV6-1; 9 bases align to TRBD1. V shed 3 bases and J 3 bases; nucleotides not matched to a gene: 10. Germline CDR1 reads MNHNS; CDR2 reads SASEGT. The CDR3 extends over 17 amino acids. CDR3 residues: CASSEKGQGMLTDTQYF. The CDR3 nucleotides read TGTGCCAGCAGTGAGAAGGGACAGGGAATGTTGACAGATACGCAGTATTTT.

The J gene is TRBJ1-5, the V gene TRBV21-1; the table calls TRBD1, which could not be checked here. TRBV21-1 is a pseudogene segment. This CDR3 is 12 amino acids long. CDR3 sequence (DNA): TGTGCCACCCTCCAGGGGATTCAGCCCCAGCATTTT. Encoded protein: CATLQGIQPQHF.

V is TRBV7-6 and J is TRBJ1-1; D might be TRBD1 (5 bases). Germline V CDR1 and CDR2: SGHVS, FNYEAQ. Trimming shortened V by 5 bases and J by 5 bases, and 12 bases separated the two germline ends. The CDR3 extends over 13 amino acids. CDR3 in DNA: TGTGCCAGCAGCCTCGACAGAAGGACTGAAGCTTTCTTT. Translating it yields CASSLDRRTEAFF.

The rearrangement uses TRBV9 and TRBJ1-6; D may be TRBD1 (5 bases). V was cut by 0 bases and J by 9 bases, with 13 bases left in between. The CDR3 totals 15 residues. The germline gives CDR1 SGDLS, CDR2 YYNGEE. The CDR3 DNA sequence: TGTGCCAGCAGCGTAGAAGGCGGGGGGGGTTCACCCCTCCACTTT. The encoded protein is CASSVEGGGGSPLHF.

The CDR3, as DNA: TGTGCCAGCAGTCTAATCCCCGTGGGCCGGGGCACTGAAGCTTTCTTT. It codes for CASSLIPVGRGTEAFF. The V and J genes are TRBV27 and TRBJ1-1; no firm D call. This CDR3 contains 16 residues. V lost 5 bases to trimming and J lost 4 bases, with 20 bases between them. The V gene's germline CDR1 is MNHEY and CDR2 SMNVEV (reference sequence).

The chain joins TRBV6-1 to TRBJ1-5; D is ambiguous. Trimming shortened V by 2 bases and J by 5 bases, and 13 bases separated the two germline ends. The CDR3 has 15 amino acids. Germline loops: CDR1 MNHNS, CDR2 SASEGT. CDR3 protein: CASSELGSGYQPQHF. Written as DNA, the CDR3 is TGTGCCAGCAGTGAACTCGGTTCGGGGTATCAGCCCCAGCATTTT.

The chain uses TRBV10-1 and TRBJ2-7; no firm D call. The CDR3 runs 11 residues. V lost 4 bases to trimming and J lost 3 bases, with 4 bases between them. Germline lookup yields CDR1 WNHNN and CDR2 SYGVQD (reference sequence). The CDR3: CASSGGYEQYF. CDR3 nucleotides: TGCGCCAGCAGTGGGGGCTACGAGCAGTACTTC.

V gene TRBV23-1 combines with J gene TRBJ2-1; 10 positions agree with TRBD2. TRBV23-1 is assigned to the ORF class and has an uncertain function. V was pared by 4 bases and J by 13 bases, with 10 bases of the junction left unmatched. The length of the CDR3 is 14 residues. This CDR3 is CASSLIGTSDHQFF. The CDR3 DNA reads TGCGCCAGCAGTCTTATCGGGACTAGCGACCACCAGTTCTTC.

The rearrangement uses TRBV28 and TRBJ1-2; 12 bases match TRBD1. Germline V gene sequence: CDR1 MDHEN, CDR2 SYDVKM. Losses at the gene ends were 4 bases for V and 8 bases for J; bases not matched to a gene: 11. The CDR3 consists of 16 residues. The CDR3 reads CASSSNPGQGARGYTF. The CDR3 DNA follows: TGTGCCAGCAGTTCAAACCCGGGACAGGGGGCGCGGGGCTACACCTTC.

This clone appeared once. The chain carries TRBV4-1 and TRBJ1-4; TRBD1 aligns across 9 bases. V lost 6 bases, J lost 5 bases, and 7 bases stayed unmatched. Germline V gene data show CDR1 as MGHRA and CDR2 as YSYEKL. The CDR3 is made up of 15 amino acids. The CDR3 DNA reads TGCGCCAGCAGGCGACCTGGGACAGGGAATGAAAAACTGTTTTTT. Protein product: CASRRPGTGNEKLFF.